A single sample is the source of the 10 T cell receptor beta chains below, sequenced in a study of cytomegalovirus exposure and HLA in healthy donors. PCR primers comprised 60 Vbeta and 13 Jbeta primers. The repertoire was sequenced with immunoSEQ multiplex PCR; TCRdb's copy has only in-frame clones and lacks some. The sample consists of approximately 140,000 clones, roughly 72% of them appearing once. Input material: PBMCs. The receptors stem from a man aged 40-55 years in good health and CMV-seronegative.

This clone is medium-sized (0.01 to 0.1%) by share. The rearrangement links TRBV10-3 to TRBJ2-3; 12 positions agree with TRBD2. From germline, CDR1 is ENHRY and CDR2 SYGVKD. The CDR3 extends over 15 amino acids. Unmatched junction bases numbered 7, after V lost 8 bases and J lost 4 bases. The CDR3 protein is CAIAGTSGSADTQYF. DNA of the CDR3: TGTGCCATCGCCGGGACTAGCGGGTCTGCAGATACGCAGTATTTT.

The J gene is TRBJ1-5, the V gene TRBV27, with D unclear. Germline V gives CDR1 MNHEY, CDR2 SMNVEV (reference sequence). V was trimmed by 3 bases and J by 6 bases, leaving 12 bases between them. The CDR3 totals 14 residues. The CDR3 spells CASSFGETGQPQHF. CDR3 nucleotides: TGTGCCAGCAGTTTTGGAGAGACCGGTCAGCCCCAGCATTTT.

The chain links TRBV7-9 to TRBJ2-1; 9 nucleotides agree with TRBD2. V shed 4 bases and J 7 bases; nucleotides not matched to a gene: 5. The CDR3 spans 14 residues. From germline, CDR1 is SEHNR and CDR2 FQNEAQ (reference sequence). For the CDR3, the DNA is TGTGCCAGCAGCTGGACTAGCGAGCAGAATGAGCAGTTCTTC. Protein sequence: CASSWTSEQNEQFF.

The chain carries TRBV28 and TRBJ1-6; TRBD1 aligns across 7 bases. Germline assignment: CDR1 MDHEN and CDR2 SYDVKM. Trimming cost V 4 bases and J 4 bases; bases outside gene matches: 4. The CDR3 contains 15 residues. CDR3 protein: CASSSGQAYNSPLHF. The CDR3 DNA sequence: TGTGCCAGCAGTTCAGGACAGGCTTATAATTCACCCCTCCACTTT.

The chain is built from TRBV12-5 and TRBJ2-1; D is unclear. The CDR3 covers 12 residues. Germline-derived CDR1 and CDR2 are LGHNT and FRNRAP. Trimming took 0 bases from V and 9 from J, leaving 6 bases between them. The CDR3 reads CASGLVRSEQFF. DNA of the CDR3: TGTGCTAGTGGTTTGGTACGGAGTGAGCAGTTCTTC.

The CDR3 DNA follows: TGTGCCAGCAGGACTAGCGGGGTTTACGAGCAGTACTTC. Translated, it gives CASRTSGVYEQYF. The chain links TRBV6-1 to TRBJ2-7; 11 nucleotides line up with TRBD2. The germline V gene encodes CDR1 MNHNS and CDR2 SASEGT. This CDR3 region has 13 residues. The V and J ends lost 6 bases and 4 bases, in that order; junction bases with no gene match: 2.

This clone was counted between two and nine times. CDR3 residues: CASSLGLDTQYF. Written as DNA, the CDR3 is TGTGCCAGCAGCTTAGGCTTAGATACGCAGTATTTT. The gene calls are TRBV7-3 and TRBJ2-3; D uncertain. The germline CDR1 and CDR2 sequences are SGHTA and FQGTGA. Trimming cost V 2 bases and J 5 bases, with 5 bases left between them. The CDR3 contains 12 residues.

The chain employs TRBV10-3 and TRBJ1-3, with 9 bases aligning to TRBD1. The CDR3 is 14 residues long. V shed 4 bases, J shed 4 bases, and the junction held 2 bases outside the gene matches. Germline lookup yields CDR1 ENHRY and CDR2 SYGVKD. CDR3 region: CAISGQGDGNTIYF. The CDR3 DNA reads as TGTGCCATCAGTGGACAGGGGGACGGAAACACCATATATTTT.

This rearrangement joins TRBV11-3 to TRBJ2-1; possible D gene TRBD2, 6 bases. Trimming took off 0 bases at V and 13 bases at J, with 7 bases between the two ends. CDR3 size: 11 residues. Germline V CDR1 and CDR2: SGHNT, YENEEA. Here the CDR3 DNA reads TGTGCCAGCAGCTTAGACGGGAGTCAGTTCTTC. Encoded protein: CASSLDGSQFF.

This clone occurred once. This chain links TRBV21-1 with TRBJ2-5; TRBD2 is the table's D call and was not checked against the DNA. TRBV21-1 is a documented pseudogene. The CDR3 has 16 amino acids. CDR3 loop: CASTHLAGGNQETQYF. The CDR3 region has the DNA TGTGCCAGCACCCACCTAGCGGGGGGGAACCAAGAGACCCAGTACTTC.